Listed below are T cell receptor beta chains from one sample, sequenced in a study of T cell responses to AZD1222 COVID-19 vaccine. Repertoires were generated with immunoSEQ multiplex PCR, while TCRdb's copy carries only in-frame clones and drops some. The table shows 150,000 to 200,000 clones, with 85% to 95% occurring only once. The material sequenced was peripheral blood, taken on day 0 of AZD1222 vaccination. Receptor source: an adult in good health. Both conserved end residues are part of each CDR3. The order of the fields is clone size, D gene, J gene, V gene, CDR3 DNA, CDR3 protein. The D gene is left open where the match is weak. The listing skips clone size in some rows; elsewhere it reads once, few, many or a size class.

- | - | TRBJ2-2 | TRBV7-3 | TGTGCCAGCAGCCAGGACTATACCGGGGAGCTGTTTTTT | CASSQDYTGELFF
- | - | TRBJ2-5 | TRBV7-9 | TGTGCCAGCAGCGTGCCCGGAAGTGTGGTGGTGGCCCAGTACTTC | CASSVPGSVVVAQYF
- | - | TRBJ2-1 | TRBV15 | TGTGCCACCAGCAGAGCAATGGATTCTAGTACCTACAATGAGCAGTTCTTC | CATSRAMDSSTYNEQFF
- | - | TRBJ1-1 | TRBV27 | TGTGCCAGCAGTTTTTCAGGGTCTGAAGCTTTCTTT | CASSFSGSEAFF
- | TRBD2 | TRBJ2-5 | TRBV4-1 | TGCGCCAGCAGCCAAGCACTAGCGGTACAAGAGACCCAGTACTTC | CASSQALAVQETQYF
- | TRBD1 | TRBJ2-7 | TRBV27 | TGTGCCAGCAGTTCAGGGGGATGGGACAGAAGATACGAGCAGTACTTC | CASSSGGWDRRYEQYF
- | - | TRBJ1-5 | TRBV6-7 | TGTGCCAGCAGCCCAGACGGTTTCAATCAGCCCCAGCATTTT | CASSPDGFNQPQHF
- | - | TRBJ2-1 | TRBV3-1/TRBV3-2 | TGTGCCAGCAGCCAAGGGCCGAGGGGCAGAGAGCAGTTCTTC | CASSQGPRGREQFF
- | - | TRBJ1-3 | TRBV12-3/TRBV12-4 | TGTGCCACCTCGAAGGTGGACACCATATATTTT | CATSKVDTIYF
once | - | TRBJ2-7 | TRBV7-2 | TGTGCCAGCAGCTTAGCTGGGACAAACTTTTACGAGCAGTACTTC | CASSLAGTNFYEQYF
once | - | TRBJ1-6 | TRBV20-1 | TGCAGTGCTCCCATGGGGGCACCCCTCCACTTT | CSAPMGAPLHF
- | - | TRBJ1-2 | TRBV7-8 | TGTGCCAGCAGCTTAGCCGGGACGAAAAACTATGGCTACACCTTC | CASSLAGTKNYGYTF